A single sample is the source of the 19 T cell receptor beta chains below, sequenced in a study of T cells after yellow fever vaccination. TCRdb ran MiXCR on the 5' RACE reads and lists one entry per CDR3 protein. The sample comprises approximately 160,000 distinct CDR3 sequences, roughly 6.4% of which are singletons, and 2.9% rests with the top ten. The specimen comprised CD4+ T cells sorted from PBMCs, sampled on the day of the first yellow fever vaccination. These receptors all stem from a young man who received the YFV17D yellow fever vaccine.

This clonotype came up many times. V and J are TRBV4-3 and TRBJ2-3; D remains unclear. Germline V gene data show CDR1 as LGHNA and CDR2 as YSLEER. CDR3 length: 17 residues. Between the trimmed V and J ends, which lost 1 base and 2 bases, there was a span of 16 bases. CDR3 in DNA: TGCGCCAGCAGCCAAGGTTCACGCAGTGGGGTCACAGATACGCAGTATTTT. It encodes CASSQGSRSGVTDTQYF.

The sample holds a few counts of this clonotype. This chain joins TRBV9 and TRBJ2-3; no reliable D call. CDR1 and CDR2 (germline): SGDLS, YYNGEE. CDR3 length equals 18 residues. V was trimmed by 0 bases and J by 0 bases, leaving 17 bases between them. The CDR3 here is CASSVGDLLRFSTDTQYF. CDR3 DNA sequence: TGTGCCAGCAGCGTAGGTGACCTCTTAAGGTTCAGCACAGATACGCAGTATTTT.

CDR3 in DNA: TGCAGTGCTAGAGCGGCCGTGTACGAGCAGTACTTC. Residues: CSARAAVYEQYF. V gene TRBV20-1 combines with J gene TRBJ2-7, with unresolved D. Deletions cut 1 base from V and 4 bases from J, with 8 bases between. Germline CDR1 and CDR2: DFQATT and SNEGSKA (reference sequence). The CDR3 has 12 amino acids.

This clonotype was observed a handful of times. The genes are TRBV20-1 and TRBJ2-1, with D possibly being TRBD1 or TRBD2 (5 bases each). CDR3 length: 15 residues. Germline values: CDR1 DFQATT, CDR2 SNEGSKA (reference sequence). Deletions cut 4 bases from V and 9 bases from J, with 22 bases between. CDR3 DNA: TGCAGTGCTACCGTATTCAGCCAGGCAGGGAGTGAGCAGTTCTTC. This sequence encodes CSATVFSQAGSEQFF.

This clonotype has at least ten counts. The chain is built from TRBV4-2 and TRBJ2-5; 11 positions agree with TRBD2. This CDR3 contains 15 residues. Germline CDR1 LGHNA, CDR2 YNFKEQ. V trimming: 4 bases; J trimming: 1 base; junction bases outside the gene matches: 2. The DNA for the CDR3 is TGTGCCAGCAGCCGTAGCGGGGGGGCCCAAGAGACCCAGTACTTC. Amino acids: CASSRSGGAQETQYF.

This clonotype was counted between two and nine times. CDR3 in DNA: TGCGCCAGCAGCCAAGATAGGTACTTCACCTCGGGAGCTTTCTTT. It codes for CASSQDRYFTSGAFF. J is TRBJ1-1 and V is TRBV4-3; unclear D gene. The V gene's germline CDR1 is LGHNA and CDR2 YSLEER. V shed 0 bases and J shed 10 bases, with 18 bases lying between them. The CDR3 is 15 residues long.

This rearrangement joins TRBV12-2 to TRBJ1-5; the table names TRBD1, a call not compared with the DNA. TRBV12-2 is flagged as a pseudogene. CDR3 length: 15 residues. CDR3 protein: CASRRTGDSNQPQHF. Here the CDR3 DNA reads TGTGCAAGTCGCCGCACAGGGGACAGCAATCAGCCCCAGCATTTT.

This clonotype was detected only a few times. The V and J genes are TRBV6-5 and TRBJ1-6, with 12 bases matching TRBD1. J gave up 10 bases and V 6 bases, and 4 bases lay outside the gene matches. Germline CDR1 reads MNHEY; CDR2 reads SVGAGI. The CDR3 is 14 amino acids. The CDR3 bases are TGTGCCAGCAGAGGGACAGGGGGCGGATCACCCCTCCACTTT. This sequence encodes CASRGTGGGSPLHF.

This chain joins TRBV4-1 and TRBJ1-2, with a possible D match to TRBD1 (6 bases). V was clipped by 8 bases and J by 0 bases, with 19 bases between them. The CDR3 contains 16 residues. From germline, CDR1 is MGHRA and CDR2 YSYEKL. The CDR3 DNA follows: TGCGCCAGCCAACCGACAGGTCCTCTCACTAACTATGGCTACACCTTC. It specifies CASQPTGPLTNYGYTF.

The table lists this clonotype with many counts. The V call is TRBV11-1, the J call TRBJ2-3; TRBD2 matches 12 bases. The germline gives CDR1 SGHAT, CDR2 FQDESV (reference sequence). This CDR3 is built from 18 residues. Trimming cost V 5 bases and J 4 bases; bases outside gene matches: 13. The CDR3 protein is CASSITSGGTRVPDTQYF. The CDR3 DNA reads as TGTGCCAGCAGCATTACTAGCGGGGGGACTCGGGTCCCAGATACGCAGTATTTT.

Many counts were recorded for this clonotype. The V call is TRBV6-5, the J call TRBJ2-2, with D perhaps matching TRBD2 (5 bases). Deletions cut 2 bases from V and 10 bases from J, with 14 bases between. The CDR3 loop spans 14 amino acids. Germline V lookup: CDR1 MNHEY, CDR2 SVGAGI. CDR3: CASSYPGGSEELFF. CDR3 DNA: TGTGCCAGCAGTTACCCTGGAGGCTCCGAGGAGCTGTTTTTT.

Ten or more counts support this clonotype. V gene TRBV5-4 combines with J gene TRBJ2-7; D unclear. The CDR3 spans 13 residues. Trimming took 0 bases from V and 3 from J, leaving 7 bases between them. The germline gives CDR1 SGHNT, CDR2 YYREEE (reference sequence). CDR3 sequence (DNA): TGTGCCAGCAGCTTGGATAGAGTCTACGAGCAGTACGTC. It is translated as CASSLDRVYEQYV.

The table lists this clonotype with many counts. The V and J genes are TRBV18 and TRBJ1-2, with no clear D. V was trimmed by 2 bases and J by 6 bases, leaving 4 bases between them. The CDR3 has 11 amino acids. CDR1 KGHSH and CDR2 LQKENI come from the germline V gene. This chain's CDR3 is CASSPGDGYTF. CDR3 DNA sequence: TGTGCCAGCTCACCAGGGGATGGCTACACCTTC.

The CDR3 protein is CASSLTVGNTIYF. DNA for the CDR3: TGTGCCAGCAGTCTTACCGTCGGAAACACCATATATTTT. The chain is built from TRBV12-3 or TRBV12-4 and TRBJ1-3; D remains unclear. V lost 5 bases and J lost 4, with 9 bases in between. The CDR3 totals 13 residues.

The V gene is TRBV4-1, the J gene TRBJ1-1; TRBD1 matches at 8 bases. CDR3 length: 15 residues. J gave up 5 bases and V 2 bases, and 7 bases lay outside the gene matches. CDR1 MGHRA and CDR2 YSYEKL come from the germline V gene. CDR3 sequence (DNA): TGCGCCAGCAGCCAACGATACAGGGGGGGAACTGAAGCTTTCTTT. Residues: CASSQRYRGGTEAFF.

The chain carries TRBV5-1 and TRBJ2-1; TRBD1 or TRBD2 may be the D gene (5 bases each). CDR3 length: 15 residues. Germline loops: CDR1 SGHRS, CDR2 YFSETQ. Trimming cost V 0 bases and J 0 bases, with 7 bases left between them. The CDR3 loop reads CASSLVGVSYNEQFF. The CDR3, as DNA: TGCGCCAGCAGCTTGGTGGGGGTCTCCTACAATGAGCAGTTCTTC.

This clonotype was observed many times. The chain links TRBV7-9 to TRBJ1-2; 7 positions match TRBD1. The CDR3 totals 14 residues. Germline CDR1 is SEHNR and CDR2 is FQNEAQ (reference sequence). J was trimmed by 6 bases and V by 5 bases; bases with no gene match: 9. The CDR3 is CASSAGTEAHGYTF. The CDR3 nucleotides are TGTGCCAGCAGCGCGGGGACAGAGGCTCATGGCTACACCTTC.

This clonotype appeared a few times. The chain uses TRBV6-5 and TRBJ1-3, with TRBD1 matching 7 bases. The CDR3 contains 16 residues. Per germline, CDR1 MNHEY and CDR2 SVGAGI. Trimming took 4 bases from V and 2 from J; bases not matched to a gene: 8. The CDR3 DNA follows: TGTGCCAGCAGTTTCAGACAGGGAACTGCTGGAAACACCATATATTTT. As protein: CASSFRQGTAGNTIYF.

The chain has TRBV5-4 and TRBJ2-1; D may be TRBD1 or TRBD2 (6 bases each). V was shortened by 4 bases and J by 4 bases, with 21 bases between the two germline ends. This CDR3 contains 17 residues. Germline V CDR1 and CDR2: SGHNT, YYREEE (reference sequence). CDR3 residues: CASSTGGVGTQYNEQFF. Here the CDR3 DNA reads TGTGCCAGCAGCACCGGCGGGGTGGGGACACAATACAATGAGCAGTTCTTC.